This T cell receptor beta chain was profiled in a study of identical twins. The length of the CDR3 is 14 residues. The V end was cut by 6 bases, the J end by 4 bases, with 12 bases between. This clonotype was observed a few times. cDNA molecules carried unique molecular identifiers, and template switching added a universal primer site. TCRdb re-called the 5' RACE reads through MiXCR, storing one row per CDR3 protein. The repertoire holds around 370,000 distinct CDR3 sequences, with 9% to 10% as singletons. This sequence originates from a woman aged 50 to 60 in good health. This chain joins TRBV12-3 or TRBV12-4 and TRBJ2-2; D is perhaps TRBD1 (6 bases). The sample comprised naive T cells sorted from blood. CDR3 loop: CASRPTGITGELFF. Written as DNA, the CDR3 is TGTGCCAGCAGGCCTACAGGGATCACCGGGGAGCTGTTTTTT.